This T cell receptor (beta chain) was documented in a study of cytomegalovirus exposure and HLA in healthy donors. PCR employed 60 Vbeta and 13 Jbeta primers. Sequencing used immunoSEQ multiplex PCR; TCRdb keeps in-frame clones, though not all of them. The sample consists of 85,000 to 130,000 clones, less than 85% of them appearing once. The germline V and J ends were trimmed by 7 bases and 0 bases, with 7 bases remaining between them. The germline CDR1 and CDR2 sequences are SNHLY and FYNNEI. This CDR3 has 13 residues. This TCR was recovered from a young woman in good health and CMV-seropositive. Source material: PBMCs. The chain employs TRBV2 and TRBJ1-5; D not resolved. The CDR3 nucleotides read TGTGCCAGCATGCCAGATAGCAATCAGCCCCAGCATTTT. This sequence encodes CASMPDSNQPQHF.